This T cell receptor beta chain derives from a study of cytomegalovirus exposure and HLA in healthy donors. Whole-study context: Assignment to the Caucasian-associated ancestry cluster applied to over 70% of the approximately 370 genotyped donors. Points from the study as a whole: Earlier analysis looked at TCR beta V segments, and most were productive about 87% or about 30% of the time.

This clone appeared a single time. What it binds is unknown. PCR used 60 Vbeta primers and 13 Jbeta primers. Generated by immunoSEQ multiplex PCR, the TCRdb table keeps only in-frame clones and is missing some. This sample has some 120,000 clones; 75% to 85% occur once, and the top ten carry approximately 10%. This CDR3 spans 16 amino acids. Germline CDR1 SGHDN, CDR2 FVKESK. The trim removed 5 bases at V and 5 bases at J, leaving 12 bases unmatched. What was sequenced was PBMCs. This receptor was taken from a man younger than 45 in good health and CMV-seropositive. V and J are TRBV14 and TRBJ1-2; 9 bases fit TRBD1. This chain's CDR3 is CASSEPGQGSPYGYTF. Written as DNA, the CDR3 is TGTGCCAGCAGCGAACCGGGACAGGGTTCCCCTTATGGCTACACCTTC.